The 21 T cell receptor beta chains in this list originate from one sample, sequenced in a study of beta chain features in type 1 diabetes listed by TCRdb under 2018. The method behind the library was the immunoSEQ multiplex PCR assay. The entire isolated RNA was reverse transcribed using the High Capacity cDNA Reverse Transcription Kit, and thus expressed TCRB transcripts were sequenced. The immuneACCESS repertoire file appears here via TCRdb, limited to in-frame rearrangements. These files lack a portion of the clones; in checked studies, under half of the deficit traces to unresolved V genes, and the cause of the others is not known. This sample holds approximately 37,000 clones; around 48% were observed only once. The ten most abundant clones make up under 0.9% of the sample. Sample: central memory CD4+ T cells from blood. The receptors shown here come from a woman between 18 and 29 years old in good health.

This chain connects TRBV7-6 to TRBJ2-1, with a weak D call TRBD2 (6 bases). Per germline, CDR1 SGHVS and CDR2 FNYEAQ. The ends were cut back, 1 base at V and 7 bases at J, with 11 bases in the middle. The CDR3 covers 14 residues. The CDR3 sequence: CASSLVQEGNEQFF. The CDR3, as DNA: TGTGCCAGCAGCTTAGTCCAGGAGGGGAATGAGCAGTTCTTC. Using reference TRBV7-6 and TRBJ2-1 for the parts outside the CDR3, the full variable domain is GAGVSQSPRYKVTKRGQDVALRCDPISGHVSLYWYRQALGQGPEFLTYFNYEAQQDKSGLPNDRFSAERPEGSISTLTIQRTEQRDSAMYRCASSLVQEGNEQFFGPGTRLTVL.

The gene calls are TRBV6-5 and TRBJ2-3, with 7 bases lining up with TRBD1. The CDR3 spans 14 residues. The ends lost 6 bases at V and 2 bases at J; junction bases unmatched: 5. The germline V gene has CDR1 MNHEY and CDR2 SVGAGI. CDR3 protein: CASSLGQSTDTQYF. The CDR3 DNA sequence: TGTGCCAGCAGCTTGGGACAGTCCACAGATACGCAGTATTTT.

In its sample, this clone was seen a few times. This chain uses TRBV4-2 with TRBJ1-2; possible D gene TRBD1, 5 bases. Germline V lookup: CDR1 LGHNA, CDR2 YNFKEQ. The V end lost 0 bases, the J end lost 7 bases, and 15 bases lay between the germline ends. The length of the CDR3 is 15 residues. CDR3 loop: CASSQDVSQGGGYTF. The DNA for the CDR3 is TGTGCCAGCAGCCAAGATGTTTCGCAGGGAGGTGGCTACACCTTC.

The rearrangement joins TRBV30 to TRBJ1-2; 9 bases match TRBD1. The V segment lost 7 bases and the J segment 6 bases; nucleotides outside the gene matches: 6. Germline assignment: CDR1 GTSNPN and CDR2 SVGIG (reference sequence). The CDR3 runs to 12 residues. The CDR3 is CAYRDRANGYTF. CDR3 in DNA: TGTGCCTACCGGGACAGGGCAAATGGCTACACCTTC.

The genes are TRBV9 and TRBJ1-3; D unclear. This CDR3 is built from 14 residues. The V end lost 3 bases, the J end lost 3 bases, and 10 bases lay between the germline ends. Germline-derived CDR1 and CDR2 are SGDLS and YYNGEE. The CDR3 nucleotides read TGTGCCAGCAGCGCCGGTTCTGGTGGAAACACCATATATTTT. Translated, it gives CASSAGSGGNTIYF. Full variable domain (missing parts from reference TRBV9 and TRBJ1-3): DSGVTQTPKHLITATGQRVTLRCSPRSGDLSVYWYQQSLDQGLQFLIQYYNGEERAKGNILERFSAQQFPDLHSELNLSSLELGDSALYFCASSAGSGGNTIYFGEGSWLTVV.

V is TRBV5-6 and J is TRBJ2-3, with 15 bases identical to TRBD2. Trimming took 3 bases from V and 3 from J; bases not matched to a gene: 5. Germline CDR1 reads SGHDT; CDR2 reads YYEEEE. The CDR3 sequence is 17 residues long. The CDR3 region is CASSSGLAGGRTDTQYF. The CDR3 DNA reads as TGTGCCAGCAGCTCGGGACTAGCGGGGGGCCGGACAGATACGCAGTATTTT.

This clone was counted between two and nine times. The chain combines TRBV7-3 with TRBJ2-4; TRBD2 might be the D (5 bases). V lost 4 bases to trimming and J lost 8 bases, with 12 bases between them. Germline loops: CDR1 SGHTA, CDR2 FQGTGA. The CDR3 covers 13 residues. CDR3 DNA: TGTGCCAGCAGCTACGGGATGACGGACATTCAGTACTTC. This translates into CASSYGMTDIQYF. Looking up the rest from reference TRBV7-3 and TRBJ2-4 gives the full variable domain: GAGVSQTPSNKVTEKGKYVELRCDPISGHTALYWYRQSLGQGPEFLIYFQGTGAADDSGLPNDRFFAVRPEGSVSTLKIQRTERGDSAVYLCASSYGMTDIQYFGAGTRLSVL.

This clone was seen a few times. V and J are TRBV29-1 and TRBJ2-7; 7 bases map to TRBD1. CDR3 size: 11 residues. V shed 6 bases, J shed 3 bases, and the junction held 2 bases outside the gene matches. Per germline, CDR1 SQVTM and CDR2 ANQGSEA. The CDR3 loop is CSVGTVYEQYF. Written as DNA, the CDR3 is TGCAGCGTAGGGACAGTCTACGAGCAGTACTTC.

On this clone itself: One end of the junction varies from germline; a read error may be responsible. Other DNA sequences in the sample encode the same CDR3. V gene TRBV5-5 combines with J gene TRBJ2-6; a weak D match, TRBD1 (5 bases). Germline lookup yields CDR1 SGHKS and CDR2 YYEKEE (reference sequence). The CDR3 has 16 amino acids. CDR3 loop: CASSLGQGSGANVLTF. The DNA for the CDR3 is TGCGCCAGCAGCTTAGGGCAGGGCTCTGGGGCCAACGTCCTGACTTTC.

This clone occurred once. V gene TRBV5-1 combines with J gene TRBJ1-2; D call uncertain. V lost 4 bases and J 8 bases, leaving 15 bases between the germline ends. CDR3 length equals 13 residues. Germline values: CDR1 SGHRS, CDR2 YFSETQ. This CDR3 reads CASSKPPAGGYTF. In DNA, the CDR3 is TGCGCCAGCAGCAAACCCCCGGCGGGAGGCTACACCTTC.

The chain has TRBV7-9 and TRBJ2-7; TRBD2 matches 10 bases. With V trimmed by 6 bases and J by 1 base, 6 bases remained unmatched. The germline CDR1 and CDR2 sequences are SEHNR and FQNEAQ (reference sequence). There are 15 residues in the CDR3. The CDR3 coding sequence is TGTGCCAGCAGTTGGACTAGCGGACAGTCCTACGAGCAGTACTTC. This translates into CASSWTSGQSYEQYF.

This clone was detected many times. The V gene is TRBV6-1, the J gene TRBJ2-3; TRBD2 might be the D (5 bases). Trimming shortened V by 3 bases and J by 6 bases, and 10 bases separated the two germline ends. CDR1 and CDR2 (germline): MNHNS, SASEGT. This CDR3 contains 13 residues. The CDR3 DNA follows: TGTGCCAGCAGTGACCGGAGGCGGGATACGCAGTATTTT. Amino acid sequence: CASSDRRRDTQYF.

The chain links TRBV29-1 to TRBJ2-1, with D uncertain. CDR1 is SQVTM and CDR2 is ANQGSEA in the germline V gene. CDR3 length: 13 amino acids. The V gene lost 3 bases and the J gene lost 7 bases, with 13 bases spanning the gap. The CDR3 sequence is CSVDSPRTNEQFF. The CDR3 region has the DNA TGCAGCGTTGACTCGCCTAGAACTAATGAGCAGTTCTTC.

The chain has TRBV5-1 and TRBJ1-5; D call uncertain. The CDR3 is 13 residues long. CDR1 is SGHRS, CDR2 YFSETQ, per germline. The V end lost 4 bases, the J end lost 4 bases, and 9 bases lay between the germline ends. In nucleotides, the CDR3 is TGCGCCAGCAGCCTAGACCCAAATCAGCCCCAGCATTTT. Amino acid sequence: CASSLDPNQPQHF.

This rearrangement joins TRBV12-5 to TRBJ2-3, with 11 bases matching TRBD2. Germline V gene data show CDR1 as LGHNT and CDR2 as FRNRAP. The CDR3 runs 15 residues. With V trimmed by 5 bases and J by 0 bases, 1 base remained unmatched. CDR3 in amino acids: CASGRTSGSTDTQYF. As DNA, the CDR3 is TGTGCTAGTGGTCGGACTAGCGGGAGCACAGATACGCAGTATTTT.

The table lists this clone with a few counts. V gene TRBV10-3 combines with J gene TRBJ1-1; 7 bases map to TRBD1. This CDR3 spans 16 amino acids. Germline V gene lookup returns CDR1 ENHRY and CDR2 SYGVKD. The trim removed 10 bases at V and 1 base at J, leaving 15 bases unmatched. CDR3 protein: CATKSPTGERNTEAFF. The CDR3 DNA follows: TGTGCCACGAAATCCCCCACAGGGGAGCGGAACACTGAAGCTTTCTTT.

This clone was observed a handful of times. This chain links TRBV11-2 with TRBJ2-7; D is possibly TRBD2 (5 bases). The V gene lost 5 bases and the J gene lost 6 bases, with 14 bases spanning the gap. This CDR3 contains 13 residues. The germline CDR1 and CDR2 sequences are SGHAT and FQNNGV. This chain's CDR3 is CASSQQIRGEQYF. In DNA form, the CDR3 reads TGTGCCAGCAGCCAACAAATTCGGGGCGAGCAGTACTTC.

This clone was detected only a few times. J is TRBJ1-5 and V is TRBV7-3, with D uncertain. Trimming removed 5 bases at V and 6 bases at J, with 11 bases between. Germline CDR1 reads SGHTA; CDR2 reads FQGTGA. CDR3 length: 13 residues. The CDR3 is CASSLGRGQPQHF. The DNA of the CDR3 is TGTGCCAGCAGCCTTGGCCGAGGTCAGCCCCAGCATTTT. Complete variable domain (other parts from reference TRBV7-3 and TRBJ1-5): GAGVSQTPSNKVTEKGKYVELRCDPISGHTALYWYRQSLGQGPEFLIYFQGTGAADDSGLPNDRFFAVRPEGSVSTLKIQRTERGDSAVYLCASSLGRGQPQHFGDGTRLSIL.

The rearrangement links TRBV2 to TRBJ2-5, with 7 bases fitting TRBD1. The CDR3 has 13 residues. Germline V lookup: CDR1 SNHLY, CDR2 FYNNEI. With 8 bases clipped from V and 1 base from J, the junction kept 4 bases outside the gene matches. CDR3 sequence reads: CASGRDSQETQYF. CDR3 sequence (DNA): TGTGCCAGCGGCCGGGACAGCCAAGAGACCCAGTACTTC.

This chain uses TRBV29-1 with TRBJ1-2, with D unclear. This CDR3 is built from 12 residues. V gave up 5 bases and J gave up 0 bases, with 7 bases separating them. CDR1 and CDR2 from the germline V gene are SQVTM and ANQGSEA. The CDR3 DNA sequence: TGCAGCGTTAACCAGGCTAACTATGGCTACACCTTC. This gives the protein CSVNQANYGYTF.

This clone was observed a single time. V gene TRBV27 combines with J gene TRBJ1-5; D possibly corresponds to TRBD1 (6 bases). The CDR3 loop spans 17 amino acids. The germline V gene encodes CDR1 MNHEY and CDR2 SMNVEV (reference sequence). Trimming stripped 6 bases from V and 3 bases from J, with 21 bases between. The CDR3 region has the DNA TGTGCCAGCAGCCGAACAGGGACCGTGATTTTCAATCAGCCCCAGCATTTT. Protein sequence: CASSRTGTVIFNQPQHF.